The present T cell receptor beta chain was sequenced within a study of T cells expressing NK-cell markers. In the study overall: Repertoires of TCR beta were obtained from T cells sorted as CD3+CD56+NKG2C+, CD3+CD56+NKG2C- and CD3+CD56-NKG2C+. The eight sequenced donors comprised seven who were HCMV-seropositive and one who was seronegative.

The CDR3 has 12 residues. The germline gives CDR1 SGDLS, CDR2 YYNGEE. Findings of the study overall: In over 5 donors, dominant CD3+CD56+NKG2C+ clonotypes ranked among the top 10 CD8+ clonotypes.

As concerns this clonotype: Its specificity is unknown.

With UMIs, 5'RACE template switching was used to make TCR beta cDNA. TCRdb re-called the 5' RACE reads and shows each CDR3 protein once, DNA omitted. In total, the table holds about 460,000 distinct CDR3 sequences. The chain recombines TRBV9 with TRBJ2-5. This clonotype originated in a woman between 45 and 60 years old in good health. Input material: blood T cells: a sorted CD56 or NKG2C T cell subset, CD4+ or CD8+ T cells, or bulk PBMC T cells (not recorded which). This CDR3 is CASSVDSGDQYF.